The 9 T cell receptor beta chains reported below all come from one sample, sequenced in a study of vaccination and CD4 T cells after COVID-19. Once obtained from cultured CD4+ T cells, the DNA was sequenced using the Oncomine TCR Beta short-read assay. MiXCR, applied by TCRdb to the PCR reads, yields one record per CDR3 protein. Of 15,000 to 20,000 distinct CDR3 sequences listed, more than 50% are singletons. Indicated treatment: approximately 9-day PBMC culture with coronavirus spike peptide pools or control peptides (ViraFEST assay). For these TCRs, the target antigens are not known. The sample here was CD4+ T cells from blood, cultured in vitro, taken before SARS-CoV-2 vaccination. The receptors were gathered from a human donor who had recovered from COVID-19.

CDR3 bases: TGTGCCAGTAGTATCCAGGGGGCATCCGCTGGCTACACCTTC. This gives the protein CASSIQGASAGYTF. The chain recombines TRBV19 with TRBJ1-2; 8 nucleotides line up with TRBD1. This CDR3 contains 14 residues. The germline V gene has CDR1 LNHDA and CDR2 SQIVND (reference sequence). The junction had 7 bases not matched to a gene; V was cut back by 3 bases and J by 7 bases.

V is TRBV5-4 and J is TRBJ2-1; 8 bases align to TRBD1. CDR1 and CDR2 from the germline V gene are SGHNT and YYREEE (reference sequence). CDR3 length: 14 amino acids. Trimming at V came to 5 bases and at J to 3 bases, leaving 4 bases not matched to a gene. For the CDR3, the DNA is TGTGCCAGCAGGCCCGGGACAGGCTACAATGAGCAGTTCTTC. Protein sequence: CASRPGTGYNEQFF.

This clonotype was counted between two and nine times. At one of its ends the junction is not consistent with the germline gene, which may arise from a read error. The DNA of the CDR3 is TGTGCCAGCAGCTCTCCGACAGGACAGAGGTGGGTCTTT. It specifies CASSSPTGQRWVF. The rearrangement joins TRBV7-2 to TRBJ1-1, with D maybe TRBD1 (6 bases). The CDR3 length is 13 residues. Per the germline V gene, CDR1 is SGHTA and CDR2 is FQGNSA.

This chain joins TRBV7-9 and TRBJ2-6, with D possibly being TRBD2 (5 bases). V was trimmed by 5 bases and J by 0 bases, leaving 23 bases between them. This CDR3 contains 20 residues. In germline, CDR1 is SEHNR, CDR2 FQNEAQ (reference sequence). The CDR3 reads CASSLSGVGIWSSGANVLTF. The CDR3 bases are TGTGCCAGCAGCCTATCCGGGGTCGGGATCTGGAGCTCTGGGGCCAACGTCCTGACTTTC.

In its sample, this clonotype was seen a few times. The J gene is TRBJ1-2, the V gene TRBV20-1, with D unresolved. The CDR3 is 14 residues long. CDR1 and CDR2 from the germline V gene are DFQATT and SNEGSKA (reference sequence). Trimming removed 4 bases at V and 4 bases at J, with 16 bases between. DNA of the CDR3: TGCAGTGCTAAAAGTGTCGATGACTTCTATGGCTACACCTTC. Translation: CSAKSVDDFYGYTF.

The chain recombines TRBV19 with TRBJ2-5; D is tentatively TRBD1 or TRBD2 (5 bases each). The V gene's germline CDR1 is LNHDA and CDR2 SQIVND (reference sequence). The CDR3 runs 13 residues. The V gene lost 8 bases and the J gene lost 5 bases, with 15 bases spanning the gap. As DNA, the CDR3 is TGTGCCAGTGCAGCAGGGAGAATGGAGACCCAGTACTTC. This translates into CASAAGRMETQYF. The whole variable domain, filled in from reference TRBV19 and TRBJ2-5, reads DGGITQSPKYLFRKEGQNVTLSCEQNLNHDAMYWYRQDPGQGLRLIYYSQIVNDFQKGDIAEGYSVSREKKESFPLTVTSAQKNPTAFYLCASAAGRMETQYFGPGTRLLVL.

The V and J genes are TRBV28 and TRBJ1-2, with unresolved D. This CDR3 contains 13 residues. Trimming took 11 bases from V and 2 from J, leaving 15 bases between them. From germline, CDR1 is MDHEN and CDR2 SYDVKM. CDR3 in DNA: TGTGCCTCAGAGAACAGTTTAAACTATGGCTACACCTTC. Amino acid sequence: CASENSLNYGYTF.

J is TRBJ1-5 and V is TRBV28; TRBD1 might be the D (5 bases). This CDR3 spans 15 amino acids. Germline CDR1 MDHEN, CDR2 SYDVKM. Trimming took 5 bases from V and 0 from J, leaving 11 bases between them. The CDR3 DNA reads TGTGCCAGCAGTATCAGGGATCCTAGCAATCAGCCCCAGCATTTT. Protein: CASSIRDPSNQPQHF.

This rearrangement joins TRBV7-9 to TRBJ1-6, with D possibly being TRBD1 (6 bases). The germline CDR1 and CDR2 sequences are SEHNR and FQNEAQ (reference sequence). The ends were cut back, 5 bases at V and 9 bases at J, with 20 bases in the middle. CDR3 length: 16 residues. The CDR3: CASSTLAGTGSSPLHF. The CDR3 DNA reads as TGTGCCAGCAGCACCCTCGCCGGAACAGGGTCTTCACCCCTCCACTTT.